The clone carrying this T cell receptor beta chain was observed once. V shed 7 bases and J shed 4 bases, with 8 bases lying between them. The CDR3 contains 11 residues. In germline, CDR1 is SNHLY, CDR2 FYNNEI. Sequencing relied on immunoSEQ assay v3.0, run at survey level. The table came from immunoSEQ multiplex PCR; TCRdb's copy has only in-frame clones and leaves some out. The sample carries tens of thousands of clones, 80% recorded once. The data belong to a study of long-term antiretroviral therapy in people with HIV. V usage is TRBV2 and J usage is TRBJ2-7, with D possibly being TRBD2 (6 bases). The sequences come from unsorted PBMCs, collected 3.4 years after starting antiretroviral therapy. The origin of this receptor is a man between 25 and 39 years old with HIV. The CDR3 bases are TGTGCCAGCACCCGGGGGTACGAGCAGTACTTC. This codes for CASTRGYEQYF. Looking up the rest from reference TRBV2 and TRBJ2-7 gives the full variable domain: EPEVTQTPSHQVTQMGQEVILRCVPISNHLYFYWYRQILGQKVEFLVSFYNNEISEKSEIFDDQFSVERPDGSNFTLKIRSTKLEDSAMYFCASTRGYEQYFGPGTRLTVT.